This T cell receptor beta chain was sequenced in a study of T cell repertoires in aging, cancer and after chemotherapy. TRB rearrangements spanning V, D and J were amplified using mixed TRB-A/B primers. TCRdb re-called the multiplex PCR reads with MiXCR, one entry per CDR3 protein. Here the sample spans thousands of distinct CDR3 sequences, approximately 33% being singletons. The CDR3 covers 14 residues. Germline V gene sequence: CDR1 MNHEY, CDR2 SVGAGI. V gave up 5 bases and J gave up 4 bases, with 14 bases separating them. This clonotype was counted a few times. The template was genomic DNA from peripheral blood, not RNA.

Sequencing used blood. This TCR came from a human donor in good health. The rearrangement links TRBV6-5 to TRBJ1-2; no clear D gene. The CDR3 spells CASSGLVRPYGYTF. The CDR3 DNA is TGTGCCAGCAGTGGCTTGGTACGGCCCTATGGCTACACCTTC.